These T cell receptor beta chains were read from a single sample in a study of graft-versus-host responses after intestinal transplantation. Sequenced by immunoSEQ multiplex PCR; TCRdb stores in-frame clones only, minus some. The data hold tens of thousands of clones, with 84% observed a single time. No antigen has been assigned to these receptors. Sample: unstimulated CD4+ T cells sorted from spleen or lymph node cells, taken before transplant. The origin of the receptors is a human donor who was the organ donor for an intestinal transplant. Each CDR3 is given with its conserved first and last residue. Each record gives: J gene, clone size, V gene, D gene, CDR3 protein, CDR3 DNA. The D gene is left open where the match is weak. Size values are once, few and many counts, or a class for expanded clones, and some rows have none.

>TRBJ1-1|NA|TRBV2|TRBD1
CASRILQGGLNTEAFF
TGTGCCAGCAGGATCTTACAGGGGGGCCTGAACACTGAAGCTTTCTTT
>TRBJ1-5|NA|TRBV19|TRBD1
CASSTSGQGNQPQHF
TGTGCCAGTAGTACCTCTGGACAGGGGAATCAGCCCCAGCATTTT
>TRBJ1-1|NA|TRBV10-2|TRBD1
CASTSGGTEAFF
TGCGCCAGCACCTCAGGGGGCACTGAAGCTTTCTTT
>TRBJ1-2|NA|TRBV19|NA
CASTLGGYGYTF
TGTGCCAGTACCTTGGGAGGGTATGGCTACACCTTC
>TRBJ2-1|NA|TRBV5-8|TRBD2
CASSLRLSGGNNEQFF
TGTGCCAGCAGCTTGAGACTTAGCGGGGGAAACAATGAGCAGTTCTTC
>TRBJ1-3|NA|TRBV7-2|TRBD1
CASSPDRGKTGNTIYF
TGTGCCAGCAGTCCTGACAGGGGAAAGACTGGAAACACCATATATTTT
>TRBJ1-6|once|TRBV9|TRBD1
CASSVELNTLPGTELHF
TGTGCCAGCAGCGTAGAACTAAACACGCTACCCGGGACAGAGCTCCACTTT
>TRBJ1-6|NA|TRBV30|NA
CAWSPLGRGGSYNSPLHF
TGTGCCTGGAGCCCCCTTGGGAGGGGCGGCTCCTATAATTCACCCCTCCACTTT
>TRBJ1-4|NA|TRBV27|NA
CASRPAGLGEKLFF
TGTGCCAGCCGTCCGGCAGGGTTAGGGGAAAAACTGTTTTTT
>TRBJ1-2|NA|TRBV25-1|NA
CATPASGVTNYGYTF
TGTGCCACCCCCGCTTCGGGAGTTACTAACTATGGCTACACCTTC
>TRBJ2-1|NA|TRBV18|TRBD1
CASSPLQGVSYNEQFF
TGTGCCAGCTCACCATTGCAGGGGGTATCCTACAATGAGCAGTTCTTC
>TRBJ1-5|NA|TRBV6-5|NA
CASRRDNNQPQHF
TGTGCCAGCAGAAGGGACAACAATCAGCCCCAGCATTTT
>TRBJ1-2|NA|TRBV7-5|NA
CARSLARGKNGYTF
TGTGCCAGAAGCTTAGCGAGGGGGAAGAATGGCTACACCTTC
>TRBJ1-1|NA|TRBV28|NA
CASSDPGTSGTEAFF
TGTGCCAGCAGTGACCCGGGGACAAGCGGCACTGAAGCTTTCTTT
>TRBJ1-3|NA|TRBV29-1|NA
CSVCDPVYSGNTIYF
TGCAGCGTTTGTGATCCGGTTTACTCTGGAAACACCATATATTTT
>TRBJ1-1|NA|TRBV6-5|NA
CASSYYLGGGTEAFF
TGTGCCAGCAGTTACTACCTCGGGGGAGGAACTGAAGCTTTCTTT
>TRBJ1-5|few|TRBV19|TRBD1
CASSIGDRAANRYSNQPQHF
TGTGCCAGTAGTATTGGGGACAGGGCCGCCAACAGATATAGCAATCAGCCCCAGCATTTT
>TRBJ2-2|NA|TRBV4-1|NA
CASSWGTNTGELFF
TGCGCCAGCAGTTGGGGCACGAACACCGGGGAGCTGTTTTTT
>TRBJ1-3|NA|TRBV16|NA
CASSPQGARNTIYF
TGTGCCAGCAGCCCACAGGGAGCGAGGAACACCATATATTTT
>TRBJ1-2|NA|TRBV11-2|TRBD1
CASSLDGTGGGYTF
TGTGCCAGCAGCTTAGATGGGACAGGGGGCGGCTACACCTTC
>TRBJ2-3|NA|TRBV6-6|NA
CASNIGLRSTDTQYF
TGTGCCAGCAATATCGGACTGAGGAGCACAGATACGCAGTATTTT
>TRBJ1-5|once|TRBV19|TRBD1
CASSAWTGRNQPQHF
TGTGCCAGTAGTGCCTGGACAGGTCGGAATCAGCCCCAGCATTTT
>TRBJ1-1|NA|TRBV5-6|TRBD1
CASSLQTGPNTEAFF
TGTGCCAGCAGCCTCCAGACAGGGCCGAACACTGAAGCTTTCTTT
>TRBJ1-3|NA|TRBV25-1|NA
CASGQGTSGNTIYF
TGTGCCAGCGGGCAGGGGACCTCTGGAAACACCATATATTTT
>TRBJ1-2|NA|TRBV28|NA
CASSVQTGGGYGYTF
TGTGCCAGCAGTGTACAAACGGGGGGGGGCTATGGCTACACCTTC
>TRBJ1-2|NA|TRBV29-1|NA
CSVETGDYGYTF
TGCAGCGTTGAAACCGGGGACTATGGCTACACCTTC
>TRBJ2-5|NA|TRBV18|TRBD1
CASSLNTGESETQYF
TGTGCCAGCTCACTCAATACAGGGGAGAGCGAGACCCAGTACTTC
>TRBJ2-3|NA|TRBV11-2|TRBD2
CASRTSRLTDTQYF
TGTGCCAGCAGGACTAGCCGACTCACAGATACGCAGTATTTT
>TRBJ2-1|NA|TRBV7-3|NA
CASSLLTGNSYNEQFF
TGTGCCAGCAGCTTACTGACAGGAAACTCCTACAATGAGCAGTTCTTC
>TRBJ2-2|NA|TRBV9|TRBD1
CASSPTTPDRGHFTGELFF
TGTGCCAGCAGCCCAACGACCCCAGACAGGGGGCACTTTACCGGGGAGCTGTTTTTT
>TRBJ2-3|NA|TRBV2|NA
CASSQSGTSTDTQYF
TGTGCCAGCAGCCAATCCGGGACTAGCACAGATACGCAGTATTTT
>TRBJ1-4|few|TRBV6-5|TRBD1
CASSYEGTGGEKLFF
TGTGCCAGCAGTTACGAAGGGACAGGGGGTGAAAAACTGTTTTTT
>TRBJ2-5|NA|TRBV30|NA
CAWSVETWLRTQYF
TGTGCCTGGAGTGTAGAGACTTGGCTAAGGACCCAGTACTTC
>TRBJ1-5|NA|TRBV6-5|TRBD1
CASRGQFGSNQPQHF
TGTGCCAGCAGGGGACAGTTTGGTAGCAATCAGCCCCAGCATTTT
>TRBJ2-3|once|TRBV12-5|TRBD2
CASGFAGASTDTQYF
TGTGCTAGTGGTTTCGCGGGAGCTAGCACAGATACGCAGTATTTT
>TRBJ1-1|NA|TRBV21-1|NA
CASSSDRHAEAFF
TGTGCCAGCAGCAGTGACAGGCACGCTGAAGCTTTCTTT
>TRBJ1-5|NA|TRBV28|TRBD1
CASSPRYYRGQGQPQHF
TGTGCCAGCAGCCCGAGGTATTACAGGGGGCAGGGGCAGCCCCAGCATTTT
>TRBJ1-4|NA|TRBV28|NA
CASSLITTNEKLFF
TGTGCCAGCAGTTTAATCACAACTAATGAAAAACTGTTTTTT
>TRBJ2-1|NA|TRBV27|TRBD2
CASKISGGIAYNEQFF
TGTGCCAGCAAGATTAGCGGGGGGATCGCCTACAATGAGCAGTTCTTC
>TRBJ2-3|NA|TRBV7-2|TRBD2
CASSRLSGGARDTQYF
TGTGCCAGCAGTCGCCTTAGCGGGGGGGCGCGAGATACGCAGTATTTT
>TRBJ2-4|NA|TRBV5-1|TRBD2
CASSAGLAGGPVNIQYF
TGCGCCAGCAGCGCGGGACTAGCGGGGGGGCCGGTAAACATTCAGTACTTC
>TRBJ1-5|NA|TRBV10-3|NA
CAISAGPDQPQHF
TGTGCCATCAGTGCTGGCCCCGATCAGCCCCAGCATTTT
>TRBJ1-4|NA|TRBV28|TRBD1
CASSTGTVIEKLFF
TGTGCCAGCAGCACCGGGACAGTGATTGAAAAACTGTTTTTT
>TRBJ1-2|NA|TRBV28|TRBD1
CASSVGDRSFSGYTF
TGTGCCAGCAGTGTAGGGGACAGATCGTTTTCTGGCTACACCTTC
>TRBJ1-1|NA|TRBV28|NA
CASTPLEVNTEAFF
TGTGCCAGCACCCCCCTAGAGGTGAACACTGAAGCTTTCTTT
>TRBJ1-2|NA|TRBV28|NA
CASSTTGRANYGYTF
TGTGCCAGCAGTACAACAGGGAGGGCTAACTATGGCTACACCTTC
>TRBJ1-5|few|TRBV28|TRBD1
CASSLSLQGMRNQPQHF
TGTGCCAGCAGTTTATCCTTACAGGGGATGCGGAATCAGCCCCAGCATTTT
>TRBJ2-2|few|TRBV21-1|NA
CASSKAPLGWFGNGELFF
TGTGCCAGCAGCAAAGCACCACTAGGTTGGTTCGGCAACGGGGAGCTGTTTTTT
>TRBJ2-5|NA|TRBV7-2|NA
CASARASVETQYF
TGTGCCAGCGCCAGAGCTAGCGTGGAGACCCAGTACTTC
>TRBJ2-3|NA|TRBV7-2|NA
CASSFTTGDTQYF
TGTGCCAGCAGCTTTACTACTGGAGATACGCAGTATTTT
>TRBJ2-6|NA|TRBV7-3|NA
CASSATGYSSGANVLTF
TGTGCCAGCAGCGCAACGGGGTATAGCTCTGGGGCCAACGTCCTGACTTTC
>TRBJ1-6|NA|TRBV5-1|NA
CASSPTLTGVNSPLHF
TGCGCCAGCAGCCCTACTTTAACAGGAGTTAATTCACCCCTCCACTTT
>TRBJ1-2|NA|TRBV7-2|NA
CASSLDSANYGYTF
TGTGCCAGCAGCTTAGATTCAGCTAACTATGGCTACACCTTC
>TRBJ1-6|NA|TRBV4-2|NA
CASSQESIRVGSPLHF
TGTGCCAGCAGCCAAGAATCCATCAGGGTAGGGTCACCCCTCCACTTT
>TRBJ2-2|NA|TRBV7-2|TRBD2
CASSLDGGTGELFF
TGTGCCAGCAGCTTAGACGGGGGGACCGGGGAGCTGTTTTTT
>TRBJ2-1|NA|TRBV2|TRBD2
CASSPSGRMYNEQFF
TGTGCCAGCAGCCCTAGCGGGAGAATGTACAATGAGCAGTTCTTC
>TRBJ1-2|NA|TRBV5-1|NA
CASRGTNYGYTF
TGCGCCAGCAGGGGGACAAACTATGGCTACACCTTC
>TRBJ1-1|NA|TRBV5-1|NA
CASSLGLSNTEAFF
TGCGCCAGCAGCTTGGGACTATCCAACACTGAAGCTTTCTTT
>TRBJ1-2|NA|TRBV6-5|NA
CASSYSTNYGYTF
TGTGCCAGCAGTTACTCGACAAACTATGGCTACACCTTC
>TRBJ2-3|few|TRBV5-1|NA
CASSLTPGTRGTDTQYF
TGCGCCAGCAGCCTGACCCCCGGGACAAGGGGAACAGATACGCAGTATTTT